This TCR beta chain appears in the sequencing data of a study of CD8 T cells in Susac syndrome. Broader study findings: The authors acknowledged that the study's TCR sequencing and HLA analysis involved relatively few individuals.

As concerns this clonotype: The target antigen is unknown.

V lost 4 bases and J 3 bases, leaving 19 bases between the germline ends. This CDR3 has 16 amino acids. CDR1 is LGHDT and CDR2 is YNNKEL in the germline V gene (reference sequence). A quantity of roughly 0.5 to 1 ug RNA underwent reverse transcription using random hexamers. With immunoSEQ multiplex PCR, TCR beta CDR3 was amplified across 54 Vbeta and 13 Jbeta. TCRdb itself ran the immunoSEQ multiplex PCR reads through MiXCR, one entry per CDR3 protein. This table has 130,000 to 150,000 distinct CDR3 sequences, less than 95% appearing once. Sequencing was done on a sample of CD4+ T cells from PBMCs. The clonotype was recovered from a human donor in good health. The chain carries TRBV3-1 and TRBJ2-7; D is perhaps TRBD1 (7 bases). The CDR3 DNA is TGTGCCAGCAGCCTTCGGACAGGAGGGGGCCTCTACGAGCAGTACTTC. Its protein is CASSLRTGGGLYEQYF.